The TCR beta chain under discussion was sequenced for a study of T cells after yellow fever vaccination. Study-level background: Any fraction with a low cell number was prepared using SMART-Seq v4 Ultra Low Input. Study-level points and caveats: Clones from primary vaccination mostly reappeared after the booster (around 96% CD4, around 90% CD8). FACS-sorted repertoires could harbor abundant contaminating bulk-population clonotypes.

For TCR, cDNA came from 5'RACE template switching, which added a universal primer site and UMIs. One entry per CDR3 protein, called by TCRdb with MiXCR from the 5' RACE reads. The data contain approximately 300,000 distinct CDR3 sequences, around a tenth of them singletons. This clonotype was seen only a few times. The antigen is undetermined. In germline, CDR1 is LNHDA, CDR2 SQIVND (reference sequence). The ends were cut back, 4 bases at V and 2 bases at J, with 13 bases in the middle. This CDR3 has 15 amino acids. The chain joins TRBV19 to TRBJ2-3, with D perhaps TRBD1 (6 bases). The receptor's source is a man younger than 35 who received the YFV17D yellow fever vaccine. The sequencing here drew on CD4+ T cells sorted from PBMCs, taken 45 days after the yellow fever booster vaccination. The CDR3 region is CASSTITGFTDTQYF. The CDR3 region has the DNA TGTGCCAGTAGTACTATCACAGGGTTCACAGATACGCAGTATTTT.